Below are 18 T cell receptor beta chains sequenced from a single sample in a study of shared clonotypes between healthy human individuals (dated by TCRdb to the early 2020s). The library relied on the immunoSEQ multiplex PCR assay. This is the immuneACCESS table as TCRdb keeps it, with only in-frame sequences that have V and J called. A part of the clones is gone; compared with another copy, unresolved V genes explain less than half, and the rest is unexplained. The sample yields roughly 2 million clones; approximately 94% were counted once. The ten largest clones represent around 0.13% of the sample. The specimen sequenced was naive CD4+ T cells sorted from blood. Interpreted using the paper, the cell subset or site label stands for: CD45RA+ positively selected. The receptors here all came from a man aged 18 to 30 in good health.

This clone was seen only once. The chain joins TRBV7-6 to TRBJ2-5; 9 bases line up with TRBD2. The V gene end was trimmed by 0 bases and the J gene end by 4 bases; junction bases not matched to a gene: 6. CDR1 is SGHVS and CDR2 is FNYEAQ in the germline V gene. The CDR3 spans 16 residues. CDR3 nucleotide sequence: TGTGCCAGCAGCTTAGCCCTAGCGGGAAGTAGAGAGACCCAGTACTTC. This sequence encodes CASSLALAGSRETQYF.

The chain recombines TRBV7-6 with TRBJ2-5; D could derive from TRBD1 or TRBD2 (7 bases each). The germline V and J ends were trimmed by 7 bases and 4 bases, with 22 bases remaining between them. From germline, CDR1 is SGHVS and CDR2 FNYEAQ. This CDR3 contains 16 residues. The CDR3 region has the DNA TGTGCCAGCACCCCCCAGGGGGGGTTCTATGGAGAGACCCAGTACTTC. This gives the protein CASTPQGGFYGETQYF.

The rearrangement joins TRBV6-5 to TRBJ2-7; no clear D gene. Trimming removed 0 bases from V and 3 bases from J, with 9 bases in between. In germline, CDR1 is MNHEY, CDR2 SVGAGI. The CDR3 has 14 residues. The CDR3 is CASSYSIGIYEQYF. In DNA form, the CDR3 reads TGTGCCAGCAGTTACTCGATAGGGATCTACGAGCAGTACTTC.

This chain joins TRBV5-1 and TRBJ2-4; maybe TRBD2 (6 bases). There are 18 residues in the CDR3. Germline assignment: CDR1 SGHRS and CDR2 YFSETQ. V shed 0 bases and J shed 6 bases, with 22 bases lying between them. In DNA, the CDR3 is TGCGCCAGCAGCTTGGAACGTGGCGGGACGATTCAAGGAAACATTCAGTACTTC. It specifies CASSLERGGTIQGNIQYF.

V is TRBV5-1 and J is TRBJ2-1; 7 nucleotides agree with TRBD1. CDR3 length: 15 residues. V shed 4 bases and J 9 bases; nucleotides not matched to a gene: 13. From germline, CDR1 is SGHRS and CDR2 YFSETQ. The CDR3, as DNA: TGCGCCAGCAGCCCACTTGGGACAGCCGAGGGTGAGCAGTTCTTC. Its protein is CASSPLGTAEGEQFF.

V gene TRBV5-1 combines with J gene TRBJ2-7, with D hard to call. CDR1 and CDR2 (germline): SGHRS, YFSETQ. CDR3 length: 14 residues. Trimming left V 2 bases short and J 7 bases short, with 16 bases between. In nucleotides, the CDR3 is TGCGCCAGCAGCTTATCTCCGGGCGTCCAGGAGCAGTACTTC. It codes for CASSLSPGVQEQYF. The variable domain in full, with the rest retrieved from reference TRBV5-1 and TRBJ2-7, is KAGVTQTPRYLIKTRGQQVTLSCSPISGHRSVSWYQQTPGQGLQFLFEYFSETQRNKGNFPGRFSGRQFSNSRSEMNVSTLELGDSALYLCASSLSPGVQEQYFGPGTRLTVT.

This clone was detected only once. This CDR3 reads CASSEEKTGFSYEQYF. CDR3 sequence (DNA): TGTGCCAGCAGTGAAGAGAAGACAGGGTTCTCCTACGAGCAGTACTTC. The chain carries TRBV6-1 and TRBJ2-7, with 7 nucleotides matching TRBD1. The germline V gene encodes CDR1 MNHNS and CDR2 SASEGT. The CDR3 has 16 residues. V lost 1 base and J lost 0; bases outside the gene matches: 6.

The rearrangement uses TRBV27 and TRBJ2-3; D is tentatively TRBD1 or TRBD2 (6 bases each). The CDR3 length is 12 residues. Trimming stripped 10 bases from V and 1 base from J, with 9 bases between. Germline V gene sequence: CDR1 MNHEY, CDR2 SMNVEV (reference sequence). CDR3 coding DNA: TGTGCCACAGGGGAGGGCACAGATACGCAGTATTTT. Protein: CATGEGTDTQYF.

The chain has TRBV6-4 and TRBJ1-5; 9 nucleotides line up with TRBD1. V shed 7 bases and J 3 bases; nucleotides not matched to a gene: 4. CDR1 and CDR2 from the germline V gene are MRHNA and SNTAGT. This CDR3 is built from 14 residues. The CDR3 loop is CASNRTGVNQPQHF. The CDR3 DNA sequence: TGTGCCAGCAATAGGACAGGGGTCAATCAGCCCCAGCATTTT.

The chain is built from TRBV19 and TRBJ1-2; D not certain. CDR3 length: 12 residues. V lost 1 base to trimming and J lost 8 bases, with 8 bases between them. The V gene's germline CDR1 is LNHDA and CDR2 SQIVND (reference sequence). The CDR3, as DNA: TGTGCCAGTAGTATAGGTGTTCGCGGCTACACCTTC. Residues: CASSIGVRGYTF.

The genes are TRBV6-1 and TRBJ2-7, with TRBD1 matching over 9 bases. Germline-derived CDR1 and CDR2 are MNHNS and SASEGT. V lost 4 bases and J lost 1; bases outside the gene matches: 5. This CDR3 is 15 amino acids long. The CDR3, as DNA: TGTGCCAGCAGTGCTGGGGGACAGGGTTCCTACGAGCAGTACTTC. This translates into CASSAGGQGSYEQYF.

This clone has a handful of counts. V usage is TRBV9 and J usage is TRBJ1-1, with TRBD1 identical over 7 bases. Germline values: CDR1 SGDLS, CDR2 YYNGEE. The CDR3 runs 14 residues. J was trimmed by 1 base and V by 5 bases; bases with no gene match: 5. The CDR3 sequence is CASSDSGGNTEAFF. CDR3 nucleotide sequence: TGTGCCAGCAGTGACTCAGGGGGGAACACTGAAGCTTTCTTT.

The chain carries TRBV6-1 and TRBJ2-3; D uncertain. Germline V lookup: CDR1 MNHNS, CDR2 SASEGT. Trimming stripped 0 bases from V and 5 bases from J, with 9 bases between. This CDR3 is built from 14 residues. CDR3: CASSEAGNLDTQYF. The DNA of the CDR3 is TGTGCCAGCAGTGAAGCGGGGAATTTAGATACGCAGTATTTT.

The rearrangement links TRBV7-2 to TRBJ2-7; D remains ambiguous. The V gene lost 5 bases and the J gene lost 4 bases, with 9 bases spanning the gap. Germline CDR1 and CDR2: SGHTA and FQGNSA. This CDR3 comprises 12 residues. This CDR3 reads CASSAVGYEQYF. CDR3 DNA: TGTGCCAGCAGCGCCGTAGGGTACGAGCAGTACTTC.

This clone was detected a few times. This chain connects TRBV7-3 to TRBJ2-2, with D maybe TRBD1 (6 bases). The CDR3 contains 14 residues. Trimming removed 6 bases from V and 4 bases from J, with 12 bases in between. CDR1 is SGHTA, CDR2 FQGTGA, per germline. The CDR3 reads CASSPGVSTGELFF. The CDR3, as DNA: TGTGCCAGCAGTCCAGGGGTTTCCACCGGGGAGCTGTTTTTT.

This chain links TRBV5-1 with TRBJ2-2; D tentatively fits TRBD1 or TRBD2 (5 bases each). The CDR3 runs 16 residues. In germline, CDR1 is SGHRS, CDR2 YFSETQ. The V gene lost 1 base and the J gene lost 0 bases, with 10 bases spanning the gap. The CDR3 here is CASSLSGPANTGELFF. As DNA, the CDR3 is TGCGCCAGCAGCTTGTCGGGACCGGCGAACACCGGGGAGCTGTTTTTT.

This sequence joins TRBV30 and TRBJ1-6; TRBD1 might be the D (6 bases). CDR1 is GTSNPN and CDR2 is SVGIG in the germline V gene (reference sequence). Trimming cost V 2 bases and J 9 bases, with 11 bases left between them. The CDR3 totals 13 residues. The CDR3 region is CAWSRQGTSPLHF. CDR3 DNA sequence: TGTGCCTGGAGTCGGCAGGGGACTTCACCCCTCCACTTT.

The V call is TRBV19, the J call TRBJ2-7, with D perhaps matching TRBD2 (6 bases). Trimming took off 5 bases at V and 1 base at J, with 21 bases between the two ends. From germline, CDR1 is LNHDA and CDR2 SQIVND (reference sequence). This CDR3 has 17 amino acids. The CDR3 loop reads CASSLGDWTGRSYEQYF. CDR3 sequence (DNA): TGTGCCAGTAGTCTAGGGGACTGGACGGGACGTTCCTACGAGCAGTACTTC.